Listed below are T cell receptor beta chains from one sample, sequenced in a study of shared clonotypes between healthy human individuals. Clones were sequenced by immunoSEQ multiplex PCR, and TCRdb holds only the in-frame ones, with some missing. The data contain 800,000 to 950,000 clones, around 96% of them singletons. Sequenced material: naive CD8+ T cells sorted from blood. The receptors derive from a man aged 25 to 45 in good health. Each CDR3 is given with its conserved first and last residue. The D gene is left open where the match is weak. Clone size appears in some rows only: once, few, many, or a class for an expanded clone.

len: 13; v_gene: TRBV6-5; abundance: NA; j_gene: TRBJ2-3; d_gene: NA; CDR3nt: TGTGCCAGCAATCCAGGGATCCCAGATACGCAGTATTTT; CDR3aa: CASNPGIPDTQYF
len: 14; v_gene: TRBV5-4; abundance: once; j_gene: TRBJ2-3; d_gene: NA; CDR3nt: TGTGCCAGCAGCTTGTGGGTGGGCACAGATACGCAGTATTTT; CDR3aa: CASSLWVGTDTQYF
len: 14; v_gene: TRBV27; abundance: NA; j_gene: TRBJ2-1; d_gene: NA; CDR3nt: TGTGCCAGCAGTTTAAGCAGGGGTCGCAATGAGCAGTTCTTC; CDR3aa: CASSLSRGRNEQFF
len: 17; v_gene: TRBV28; abundance: NA; j_gene: TRBJ2-3; d_gene: TRBD2; CDR3nt: TGTGCCAGCAGTTTGAACCCTAGCGGGAGTGGTCCAGATACGCAGTATTTT; CDR3aa: CASSLNPSGSGPDTQYF
len: 16; v_gene: TRBV7-2; abundance: once; j_gene: TRBJ1-2; d_gene: NA; CDR3nt: TGTGCCAGCAGCCAAGTGGGACAACCCAGCAACTATGGCTACACCTTC; CDR3aa: CASSQVGQPSNYGYTF
len: 16; v_gene: TRBV27; abundance: NA; j_gene: TRBJ2-1; d_gene: TRBD2; CDR3nt: TGTGCCAGCAGTACACGGACTAGCGGGGCATACAATGAGCAGTTCTTC; CDR3aa: CASSTRTSGAYNEQFF
len: 14; v_gene: TRBV30; abundance: NA; j_gene: TRBJ2-7; d_gene: NA; CDR3nt: TGTGCCTGGGGTCGGGGGGCGGTAGAATACGAGCAGTACTTC; CDR3aa: CAWGRGAVEYEQYF
len: 12; v_gene: TRBV2; abundance: NA; j_gene: TRBJ2-5; d_gene: TRBD2; CDR3nt: TGTGCCAGCCAAGCGGGGTCGAAGACCCAGTACTTC; CDR3aa: CASQAGSKTQYF
len: 15; v_gene: TRBV4-1; abundance: NA; j_gene: TRBJ2-7; d_gene: NA; CDR3nt: TGCGCCAGCAGCCAAGATCGGGTGGGCTCCTACGAGCAGTACTTC; CDR3aa: CASSQDRVGSYEQYF
len: 14; v_gene: TRBV5-6; abundance: NA; j_gene: TRBJ2-1; d_gene: NA; CDR3nt: TGTGCCAGCACCTTACAGAGCTCCTACAATGAGCAGTTCTTC; CDR3aa: CASTLQSSYNEQFF
len: 13; v_gene: TRBV7-9; abundance: NA; j_gene: TRBJ2-1; d_gene: NA; CDR3nt: TGTGCCAGCAGCCCGCCTACTATCTATGAGCAGTTCTTC; CDR3aa: CASSPPTIYEQFF
len: 15; v_gene: TRBV4-3; abundance: NA; j_gene: TRBJ2-7; d_gene: NA; CDR3nt: TGCGCCAGCAGCCGGGGGACCGGGAGCTCCTACGAGCAGTACTTC; CDR3aa: CASSRGTGSSYEQYF
len: 14; v_gene: TRBV27; abundance: NA; j_gene: TRBJ1-2; d_gene: NA; CDR3nt: NA; CDR3aa: CASSSSAGTVGYTF
len: 15; v_gene: TRBV27; abundance: NA; j_gene: TRBJ1-5; d_gene: TRBD1; CDR3nt: TGTGCCAGCAGTTCAACAGGGGGCTGGAATCAGCCCCAGCATTTT; CDR3aa: CASSSTGGWNQPQHF
len: 16; v_gene: TRBV2; abundance: NA; j_gene: TRBJ2-4; d_gene: NA; CDR3nt: TGTGCCAGCAGTTTTTTACAGGGTAAAGTCAAAAACATTCAGTACTTC; CDR3aa: CASSFLQGKVKNIQYF
len: 15; v_gene: TRBV5-6; abundance: NA; j_gene: TRBJ2-1; d_gene: NA; CDR3nt: TGTGCCAGCACCTTGCTAACTGGGGGTGTGGATGAGCAGTTCTTC; CDR3aa: CASTLLTGGVDEQFF
len: 18; v_gene: TRBV11-2; abundance: NA; j_gene: TRBJ2-7; d_gene: TRBD2; CDR3nt: TGTGCCAGCAGCCTACTGACTAGCGGGAGAGCACGGGGCTACGAGCAGTACTTC; CDR3aa: CASSLLTSGRARGYEQYF
len: 17; v_gene: TRBV18; abundance: once; j_gene: TRBJ2-7; d_gene: TRBD1; CDR3nt: TGTGCCAGCTCACCTTGGGGAACCGGGACAGGGGGAGACGAGCAGTACTTC; CDR3aa: CASSPWGTGTGGDEQYF
len: 15; v_gene: TRBV9; abundance: NA; j_gene: TRBJ2-1; d_gene: NA; CDR3nt: TGTGCCAGCAGCGTAGAAGGAGTTTCTTACAATGAGCAGTTCTTC; CDR3aa: CASSVEGVSYNEQFF
len: 15; v_gene: TRBV27; abundance: NA; j_gene: TRBJ2-7; d_gene: NA; CDR3nt: TGTGCCAGCAGTTCCCTACTAGGAGCCGTGGGCGAGCAGTACTTC; CDR3aa: CASSSLLGAVGEQYF
len: 16; v_gene: TRBV5-1; abundance: NA; j_gene: TRBJ2-5; d_gene: NA; CDR3nt: TGCGCCAGCAGCCCTACCCCTGCGGCGGGACAAGAGACCCAGTACTTC; CDR3aa: CASSPTPAAGQETQYF
len: 16; v_gene: TRBV15; abundance: NA; j_gene: TRBJ1-5; d_gene: NA; CDR3nt: TGTGCCACCAGCAGAGGGGCAGGGGTTAGCAATCAGCCCCAGCATTTT; CDR3aa: CATSRGAGVSNQPQHF
len: 13; v_gene: TRBV9; abundance: NA; j_gene: TRBJ1-2; d_gene: NA; CDR3nt: TGTGCCAGCACCGATGGTAGGGCGGCGGGCTACACCTTC; CDR3aa: CASTDGRAAGYTF
len: 16; v_gene: TRBV18; abundance: NA; j_gene: TRBJ2-7; d_gene: NA; CDR3nt: TGTGCCAGCTCCCTTATAGAACGAGGAGGTGCCCACGAGCAGTACTTC; CDR3aa: CASSLIERGGAHEQYF
len: 14; v_gene: TRBV7-9; abundance: once; j_gene: TRBJ2-5; d_gene: NA; CDR3nt: TGTGCCAGCAGCTACCCAATGAAACAAGAGACCCAGTACTTC; CDR3aa: CASSYPMKQETQYF
len: 12; v_gene: TRBV2; abundance: NA; j_gene: TRBJ2-1; d_gene: NA; CDR3nt: TGTGCCAGCAGTGAAGAGCTCAGGGAGCAGTTCTTC; CDR3aa: CASSEELREQFF
len: 14; v_gene: TRBV28; abundance: NA; j_gene: TRBJ2-1; d_gene: NA; CDR3nt: TGTGCCAGCAGCGCTAGTGGGATAGGGAATGAGCAGTTCTTC; CDR3aa: CASSASGIGNEQFF
len: 13; v_gene: TRBV2; abundance: NA; j_gene: TRBJ2-7; d_gene: TRBD1; CDR3nt: TGTGCCAGCAGAGGGGGACAGGCCTACGAGCAGTACTTC; CDR3aa: CASRGGQAYEQYF
len: 14; v_gene: TRBV11-2; abundance: NA; j_gene: TRBJ2-7; d_gene: NA; CDR3nt: TGTGCCAGCAGCTTAGTTACGGCTATCTACGAGCAGTACTTC; CDR3aa: CASSLVTAIYEQYF
len: 10; v_gene: TRBV7-2; abundance: NA; j_gene: TRBJ2-1; d_gene: NA; CDR3nt: TGTGCCAGCAGCTCGGTTGAGCAGTTCTTC; CDR3aa: CASSSVEQFF
len: 13; v_gene: TRBV7-9; abundance: NA; j_gene: TRBJ2-1; d_gene: NA; CDR3nt: TGTGCCAGCAGCTTAGGGAAAGGAGCTGAGCAGTTCTTC; CDR3aa: CASSLGKGAEQFF
len: 12; v_gene: TRBV10-1; abundance: NA; j_gene: TRBJ2-1; d_gene: NA; CDR3nt: TGCGGCCCTAGCGTAGAAAACAATGAGCAGTTCTTC; CDR3aa: CGPSVENNEQFF
len: 16; v_gene: TRBV5-3; abundance: NA; j_gene: TRBJ2-1; d_gene: TRBD2; CDR3nt: TGTGCCAGAAGCCTCTTGCCGGGACTAGCGGCCGAAGAGCAGTTCTTC; CDR3aa: CARSLLPGLAAEEQFF
len: 11; v_gene: TRBV6-1; abundance: NA; j_gene: TRBJ2-7; d_gene: NA; CDR3nt: TGTGCCAGTTGGGGGGACTACGAGCAGTACTTC; CDR3aa: CASWGDYEQYF
len: 17; v_gene: TRBV7-3; abundance: NA; j_gene: TRBJ1-1; d_gene: NA; CDR3nt: TGTGCCAGCAGCTTAACATCGATCACAAGGATGAACACTGAAGCTTTCTTT; CDR3aa: CASSLTSITRMNTEAFF
len: 13; v_gene: TRBV7-9; abundance: NA; j_gene: TRBJ2-1; d_gene: NA; CDR3nt: TGTGCCAGCAGCTCAACAGCCTACAATGAGCAGTTCTTC; CDR3aa: CASSSTAYNEQFF
len: 15; v_gene: TRBV11-2; abundance: NA; j_gene: TRBJ2-7; d_gene: TRBD2; CDR3nt: TGTGCCAGCAGCTCGGTAGGGCTAGCGGGCTACGAGCAGTACTTC; CDR3aa: CASSSVGLAGYEQYF
len: 16; v_gene: TRBV5-1; abundance: NA; j_gene: TRBJ2-2; d_gene: NA; CDR3nt: TGCGCCAGCAGCTGGGAACCGGGACCCTTCACCGGGGAGCTGTTTTTT; CDR3aa: CASSWEPGPFTGELFF
len: 16; v_gene: TRBV2; abundance: NA; j_gene: TRBJ2-7; d_gene: TRBD2; CDR3nt: TGTGCCAGCATCGAAGGGGCTAGCGGGAGTACCGACGAGCAGTACTTC; CDR3aa: CASIEGASGSTDEQYF
len: 11; v_gene: TRBV5-1; abundance: NA; j_gene: TRBJ2-1; d_gene: NA; CDR3nt: TGCGCCAGCAGCTGGAACAATGAGCAGTTCTTC; CDR3aa: CASSWNNEQFF
len: 14; v_gene: TRBV7-2; abundance: once; j_gene: TRBJ2-3; d_gene: NA; CDR3nt: TGTGCCAGCAGCCCATGGGCGGGAACAGATACGCAGTATTTT; CDR3aa: CASSPWAGTDTQYF
len: 15; v_gene: TRBV6-5; abundance: NA; j_gene: TRBJ2-1; d_gene: TRBD2; CDR3nt: TGTGCCAGCAGTTACGGGGTTAGCGGGAGAAGTGAGCAGTTCTTC; CDR3aa: CASSYGVSGRSEQFF
len: 16; v_gene: TRBV19; abundance: NA; j_gene: TRBJ2-7; d_gene: TRBD1; CDR3nt: TGTGCCAGTAGTATCTTGCCCGGGACAGGGCTACACGAGCAGTACTTC; CDR3aa: CASSILPGTGLHEQYF
len: 16; v_gene: TRBV14; abundance: NA; j_gene: TRBJ2-1; d_gene: NA; CDR3nt: TGTGCCAGCAGCCCCCCTCCCTGGGACTCCTACAATGAGCAGTTCTTC; CDR3aa: CASSPPPWDSYNEQFF
len: 12; v_gene: TRBV28; abundance: NA; j_gene: TRBJ1-1; d_gene: NA; CDR3nt: TGTGCCAGCCTACAGGGAGGGACTGAAGCTTTCTTT; CDR3aa: CASLQGGTEAFF
len: 16; v_gene: TRBV7-9; abundance: NA; j_gene: TRBJ1-3; d_gene: NA; CDR3nt: TGTGCCAGCAGCGAACTGGACGGATTCTCTGGAAACACCATATATTTT; CDR3aa: CASSELDGFSGNTIYF
len: 16; v_gene: TRBV7-9; abundance: NA; j_gene: TRBJ2-5; d_gene: TRBD1; CDR3nt: TGTGCCAGCAGACAATCCCGGGACAGGGGCCAAGAGACCCAGTACTTC; CDR3aa: CASRQSRDRGQETQYF
len: 14; v_gene: TRBV19; abundance: once; j_gene: TRBJ2-5; d_gene: TRBD2; CDR3nt: TGTGCCAGTAGTAGTAGCGGGCGACAAGGGACCCAGTACTTC; CDR3aa: CASSSSGRQGTQYF